The 32 T cell receptor beta chains below were found in one sample sequenced in a study of Graves' ophthalmopathy and Graves' hyperthyroidism listed by TCRdb under 2018. Sequencing was performed on an Illumina HiSeq 2000. For repertoire sequencing, the TCR beta CDR3 regions were amplified from RNA transcripts. The first round was an RT-PCR using HTBI primers with the Qiagen OneStep RT-PCR kit, and this first round was followed by a second-round multiplex PCR, then size selection and purification. TCRdb reran the public reads through fastp at Q25 and MiXCR, keeping productive beta chains. Every distinct CDR3 protein forms one entry, paired with its most common genes and DNA. This sample comprises about 210,000 distinct CDR3 sequences, approximately 29% of them detected only once. Of the sample, over 7.5% falls within the top ten clones. Sequenced: peripheral blood. The receptors derive from a man in his fifties or sixties with Graves' ophthalmopathy. Donor details come from another sample of the same person, matched by shared clones.

The chain employs TRBV6-1 and TRBJ2-5; TRBD1 is a possible D gene (5 bases). Trimming shortened V by 9 bases and J by 2 bases, and 10 bases separated the two germline ends. CDR1 MNHNS and CDR2 SASEGT come from the germline V gene. There are 12 residues in the CDR3. CDR3 protein: CASAGRQETQYF. Here the CDR3 DNA reads TGTGCCAGTGCAGGGCGACAAGAGACCCAGTACTTC.

This clonotype appeared many times. The chain uses TRBV28 and TRBJ2-7; TRBD2 matches at 10 bases. This CDR3 is 16 amino acids long. Germline V gene lookup returns CDR1 MDHEN and CDR2 SYDVKM. J was trimmed by 5 bases and V by 3 bases; bases with no gene match: 10. The DNA of the CDR3 is TGTGCCAGCAGTTTTTTTACCCTAGCGGGAGTGGACGAGCAGTACTTC. Translation gives CASSFFTLAGVDEQYF.

The rearrangement uses TRBV6-5 and TRBJ2-5; 12 nucleotides agree with TRBD1. Unmatched junction bases numbered 6, after V lost 8 bases and J lost 5 bases. Germline assignment: CDR1 MNHEY and CDR2 SVGAGI. CDR3 length: 14 residues. The CDR3 bases are TGTGCCAGCCGTTCCGGGACAGGGGGCGAGACCCAGTACTTC. It yields the protein CASRSGTGGETQYF.

There are many counts of this clonotype. The chain uses TRBV9 and TRBJ2-5; D is ambiguous. The CDR3 loop spans 13 amino acids. Germline CDR1 SGDLS, CDR2 YYNGEE. V was trimmed by 3 bases and J by 4 bases, leaving 10 bases between them. CDR3 residues: CASSASPRETQYF. In DNA, the CDR3 is TGTGCCAGCAGCGCCTCGCCAAGAGAGACCCAGTACTTC.

This clonotype was picked up one time. The chain joins TRBV12-3 or TRBV12-4 to TRBJ1-2; D perhaps matches TRBD1 (6 bases). V lost 7 bases and J lost 8, with 17 bases in between. This CDR3 is built from 13 residues. The CDR3 loop is CASTLFGGQGYTF. The CDR3 DNA follows: TGTGCCAGCACTCTATTTGGGGGGCAAGGCTACACCTTC.

The chain carries TRBV12-3 or TRBV12-4 and TRBJ1-1; no firm D call. V was shortened by 1 base and J by 1 base, with 7 bases between the two germline ends. The CDR3 length is 14 residues. This CDR3 is CASSLGGANTEAFF. The CDR3 region has the DNA TGTGCCAGCAGTTTAGGTGGTGCGAACACTGAAGCTTTCTTT.

The chain recombines TRBV6-5 with TRBJ1-3; TRBD1 is a possible D gene (5 bases). The ends were cut back, 2 bases at V and 0 bases at J, with 11 bases in the middle. The CDR3 extends over 16 amino acids. Germline lookup yields CDR1 MNHEY and CDR2 SVGAGI. The CDR3 loop is CASSYQQGGSGNTIYF. The CDR3, as DNA: TGTGCCAGCAGTTACCAGCAGGGAGGCTCTGGAAACACCATATATTTT.

At least ten counts were recorded for this clonotype. This chain connects TRBV10-2 to TRBJ2-5, with D perhaps being TRBD1 or TRBD2 (5 bases each). V was pared by 3 bases and J by 5 bases, with 13 bases between. This CDR3 is built from 14 residues. Germline V gives CDR1 WSHSY, CDR2 SAAADI. CDR3 sequence (DNA): TGCGCCAGCAGTGATCCGGGACCCGAGGAGACCCAGTACTTC. Translating gives CASSDPGPEETQYF.

A few counts support this clonotype. The V gene is TRBV6-5, the J gene TRBJ1-1, with D hard to call. Trimming left V 4 bases short and J 0 bases short, with 6 bases between. CDR3 length: 13 amino acids. From germline, CDR1 is MNHEY and CDR2 SVGAGI. CDR3 amino acids: CASSSLVNTEAFF. CDR3 coding DNA: TGTGCCAGCAGTTCTTTGGTGAACACTGAAGCTTTCTTT.

This clonotype appeared many times. The rearrangement joins TRBV7-2 to TRBJ2-2, with TRBD2 matching over 11 bases. The trim removed 5 bases at V and 1 base at J, leaving 3 bases unmatched. Germline assignment: CDR1 SGHTA and CDR2 FQGNSA. This CDR3 is 16 amino acids long. The CDR3 sequence: CASSTTSGRNTGELFF. The CDR3 coding sequence is TGTGCCAGCAGCACCACTAGCGGGAGGAACACCGGGGAGCTGTTTTTT.

In this sample, this clonotype turned up many times. The chain carries TRBV11-2 and TRBJ2-7, with 10 bases that match TRBD1. The germline V gene has CDR1 SGHAT and CDR2 FQNNGV. The CDR3 is 15 amino acids. V shed 5 bases, J shed 7 bases, and the junction held 11 bases outside the gene matches. The CDR3 sequence is CASSMRQGARQEQYF. CDR3 nucleotides: TGTGCCAGCAGCATGAGACAGGGGGCCCGTCAGGAGCAGTACTTC.

This clonotype has a count of ten or more. The CDR3 nucleotides read TGCAGTGCTAGAGACGGGACAGGTGGGGATAATTCACCCCTCCACTTT. Protein: CSARDGTGGDNSPLHF. The chain employs TRBV20-1 and TRBJ1-6; 8 bases match TRBD1. Germline CDR1 reads DFQATT; CDR2 reads SNEGSKA (reference sequence). With 0 bases clipped from V and 5 bases from J, the junction kept 6 bases outside the gene matches. The CDR3 is 16 residues long.

This clonotype came up many times. The V call is TRBV12-3 or TRBV12-4, the J call TRBJ1-6; 7 bases align to TRBD1. The junction had 3 bases not matched to a gene; V was cut back by 3 bases and J by 10 bases. The length of the CDR3 is 13 residues. The CDR3 sequence is CASSFTGDSPLHF. The CDR3 bases are TGTGCCAGCAGTTTCACAGGGGACTCACCCCTCCACTTT.

This rearrangement joins TRBV6-5 to TRBJ2-5, with D possibly TRBD2 on 5 matching bases. V gave up 2 bases and J gave up 3 bases, with 10 bases separating them. Germline assignment: CDR1 MNHEY and CDR2 SVGAGI. CDR3 length: 14 amino acids. The CDR3 DNA follows: TGTGCCAGCAGTTACCCCGGACTGAAAGAGACCCAGTACTTC. Translation: CASSYPGLKETQYF.

The sample holds many counts of this clonotype. The rearrangement links TRBV12-3 or TRBV12-4 to TRBJ1-1; a possible D gene is TRBD1 (5 bases). V lost 4 bases and J 7 bases, leaving 13 bases between the germline ends. This CDR3 is 13 amino acids long. CDR3 coding DNA: TGTGCCAGCAGTTCTAGCCGGGGCCTTGAAGCTTTCTTT. It codes for CASSSSRGLEAFF.

The genes are TRBV10-3 and TRBJ2-5; the match to TRBD2 covers 8 bases. This CDR3 is 15 amino acids long. Looked up from germline, CDR1 is ENHRY and CDR2 is SYGVKD. J gave up 8 bases and V 4 bases, and 12 bases lay outside the gene matches. The DNA of the CDR3 is TGTGCCATCAGTGTCGGGGGGGATGCAAAGGAAACCCAGTACTTC. This gives the protein CAISVGGDAKETQYF.

The rearrangement uses TRBV6-1 and TRBJ1-5; D uncertain. V was pared by 8 bases and J by 7 bases, with 12 bases between. This CDR3 spans 12 amino acids. Germline V gene sequence: CDR1 MNHNS, CDR2 SASEGT. The CDR3 coding sequence is TGTGCCAGCTGGGGAGGGTTACAGCCCCAGCATTTT. As protein: CASWGGLQPQHF.

At least ten counts were recorded for this clonotype. This chain connects TRBV12-3 or TRBV12-4 to TRBJ1-2; no clear D. Trimming stripped 8 bases from V and 7 bases from J, with 17 bases between. The CDR3 is 13 residues long. CDR3 sequence reads: CASGRTWWSGYTF. The CDR3 DNA reads TGTGCCAGCGGGCGTACGTGGTGGAGTGGCTACACCTTC.

This chain connects TRBV2 to TRBJ2-7; 9 bases agree with TRBD1. CDR1 SNHLY and CDR2 FYNNEI come from the germline V gene. V shed 6 bases and J 5 bases; nucleotides not matched to a gene: 5. This CDR3 comprises 13 residues. CDR3 DNA: TGTGCCAGCAGAGAGACAGGGGGGCACGAGCAGTACTTC. Its translation is CASRETGGHEQYF. The full variable domain, its missing parts supplied by reference TRBV2 and TRBJ2-7, is EPEVTQTPSHQVTQMGQEVILRCVPISNHLYFYWYRQILGQKVEFLVSFYNNEISEKSEIFDDQFSVERPDGSNFTLKIRSTKLEDSAMYFCASRETGGHEQYFGPGTRLTVT.

Ten or more counts support this clonotype. This chain links TRBV7-8 with TRBJ2-7, with 9 bases aligning to TRBD1. This CDR3 has 16 residues. V lost 1 base to trimming and J lost 2 bases; unmatched junction nucleotides: 6. Germline loops: CDR1 SGHVS, CDR2 FQNEAQ. Written as DNA, the CDR3 is TGTGCCAGCAGCTTAGGTGGGACAGGGTTTCCCTACGAGCAGTACTTC. It codes for CASSLGGTGFPYEQYF.

This clonotype showed up many times. The chain is built from TRBV28 and TRBJ1-5, with D perhaps matching TRBD1 (6 bases). This CDR3 contains 17 residues. V was shortened by 7 bases and J by 6 bases, with 25 bases between the two germline ends. Germline V lookup: CDR1 MDHEN, CDR2 SYDVKM. In nucleotides, the CDR3 is TGTGCCAGCACTATTGGGGGCCGCAGACGGTTAGGTCAGCCCCAGCATTTT. Amino acid sequence: CASTIGGRRRLGQPQHF.

The chain links TRBV20-1 to TRBJ2-4; either TRBD1 or TRBD2 may fit D (5 bases each). V dropped 3 bases and J dropped 6 bases, with 18 bases sitting between them. This CDR3 is 15 amino acids long. Germline V CDR1 and CDR2: DFQATT, SNEGSKA (reference sequence). The CDR3 sequence: CSASPLRGSGNIQYF. For the CDR3, the DNA is TGCAGTGCTAGCCCGTTGAGGGGTTCGGGAAACATTCAGTACTTC.

This clonotype was seen repeatedly, ten times or more. The chain employs TRBV5-1 and TRBJ2-7, with D perhaps TRBD1 (6 bases). The CDR3 is 14 residues long. Looked up from germline, CDR1 is SGHRS and CDR2 is YFSETQ. The ends were cut back, 0 bases at V and 2 bases at J, with 9 bases in the middle. The CDR3 DNA follows: TGCGCCAGCAGCTTGGCCGGACAGACCTACGAGCAGTACTTC. The encoded protein is CASSLAGQTYEQYF.

This clonotype was detected ten times or more. V gene TRBV7-6 combines with J gene TRBJ2-7, with D uncertain. CDR1 SGHVS and CDR2 FNYEAQ come from the germline V gene. The CDR3 spans 13 residues. V was shortened by 1 base and J by 6 bases, with 10 bases between the two germline ends. This CDR3 is CASSLGGRSEQYF. The CDR3 nucleotides read TGTGCCAGCAGCTTAGGTGGCAGAAGCGAGCAGTACTTC.

In its sample, this clonotype was seen many times. The rearrangement joins TRBV11-2 to TRBJ2-7; D might be TRBD1 or TRBD2, each matching 5 bases. Germline V lookup: CDR1 SGHAT, CDR2 FQNNGV. The CDR3 length is 16 residues. V lost 0 bases to trimming and J lost 0 bases, with 12 bases between them. CDR3 DNA: TGTGCCAGCAGCTTAGAGGGGACCGGGGCCTCCTACGAGCAGTACTTC. Translation: CASSLEGTGASYEQYF.

This clonotype was seen many times. The chain carries TRBV28 and TRBJ2-7; TRBD2 is a possible D gene (6 bases). V lost 2 bases, J lost 3 bases, and 17 bases lay in between. Germline assignment: CDR1 MDHEN and CDR2 SYDVKM. There are 16 residues in the CDR3. The CDR3 here is CASSLKAGTPSYEQYF. CDR3 DNA sequence: TGTGCCAGCAGTTTAAAGGCCGGGACTCCTAGCTACGAGCAGTACTTC.

J is TRBJ2-7 and V is TRBV12-3 or TRBV12-4; 9 positions agree with TRBD1. Germline trimming cut 3 bases from V and 7 bases from J; bases unmatched to any gene: 10. This CDR3 has 15 residues. The CDR3 is CASSFLGTGFGEQYF. For the CDR3, the DNA is TGTGCCAGCAGTTTCTTAGGGACAGGGTTTGGTGAGCAGTACTTC.

Many counts were recorded for this clonotype. The CDR3 nucleotides read TGCGCCAGCAGCCCCCCGCGCAGTCAGGACCGACCCTATGGCTACACCTTC. The encoded protein is CASSPPRSQDRPYGYTF. This chain uses TRBV4-1 with TRBJ1-2, with D hard to call. CDR3 length: 17 amino acids. The ends were cut back, 4 bases at V and 4 bases at J, with 22 bases in the middle. CDR1 MGHRA and CDR2 YSYEKL come from the germline V gene.

This clonotype was found many times. V usage is TRBV2 and J usage is TRBJ1-5; maybe TRBD1 (6 bases). Germline V CDR1 and CDR2: SNHLY, FYNNEI. This CDR3 comprises 14 residues. The ends were cut back, 5 bases at V and 2 bases at J, with 10 bases in the middle. CDR3 in DNA: TGTGCCAGCAGTTCAGGGGTGGGCAATCAGCCCCAGCATTTT. This sequence encodes CASSSGVGNQPQHF.

This clonotype was detected ten times or more. V usage is TRBV7-2 and J usage is TRBJ1-1; D is unclear. This CDR3 contains 14 residues. V shed 4 bases and J shed 1 base, with 10 bases lying between them. CDR1 SGHTA and CDR2 FQGNSA come from the germline V gene. CDR3 loop: CASSSWVGNTEAFF. CDR3 sequence (DNA): TGTGCCAGCAGCTCTTGGGTGGGGAACACTGAAGCTTTCTTT.

This clonotype appeared a few times. The V and J genes are TRBV6-1 and TRBJ1-2, with 10 bases fitting TRBD1. The CDR3 has 16 residues. V lost 4 bases, J lost 7 bases, and 12 bases stayed unmatched. Germline assignment: CDR1 MNHNS and CDR2 SASEGT. The CDR3 bases are TGTGCCAGCAGTGTTACCGGGACAGGGGCGTTTGGTGGCTACACCTTC. This translates into CASSVTGTGAFGGYTF.

Ten or more counts support this clonotype. The CDR3 region is CATSRGAPTLSGANVLTF. For the CDR3, the DNA is TGTGCCACCAGCAGAGGTGCCCCCACGTTATCTGGGGCCAACGTCCTGACTTTC. This rearrangement joins TRBV15 to TRBJ2-6; D not resolved. CDR3 length equals 18 residues. V was pared by 1 base and J by 1 base, with 14 bases between. Germline CDR1 and CDR2: LNHNV and YYDKDF (reference sequence).